This TCR beta chain came from a study of Ad26.COV2.S vaccination and SARS-CoV-2 variants. Assay used: immunoSEQ multiplex PCR; TCRdb lists only in-frame clones, some missing. Among hundreds of thousands of clones listed, around 92% were seen once. Study conclusions and caveats: Placebo recipients had lower spike-specific TCR breadth than vaccine recipients.

Treatment indicated: roughly 18 received Ad26.COV2.S at low or high dose, single or two shots; 5 received placebo; per-sample allocation not given. After the first vaccine or placebo injection, samples were drawn on day 63. This CDR3 is built from 14 residues. V shed 8 bases, J shed 3 bases, and the junction held 9 bases outside the gene matches. Germline assignment: CDR1 SGHTA and CDR2 FQGNSA. The count of this clone is one. The antigen remains undetermined. The receptor was derived from a person aged 18-65 years who received the Ad26.COV2.S COVID-19 vaccine or a placebo. The chain combines TRBV7-2 with TRBJ2-7, with 8 bases matching TRBD2. The sequences come from peripheral blood, collected in a trial of Ad26.COV2.S vaccine versus placebo. DNA for the CDR3: TGTGCCAGCGGGAAAAGCGGGGGTGACTACGAGCAGTACTTC. Its translation: CASGKSGGDYEQYF. Using reference TRBV7-2 and TRBJ2-7 for the parts outside the CDR3, the full variable domain is GAGVSQSPSNKVTEKGKDVELRCDPISGHTALYWYRQSLGQGLEFLIYFQGNSAPDKSGLPSDRFSAERTGGSVSTLTIQRTQQEDSAVYLCASGKSGGDYEQYFGPGTRLTVT.